This TCR beta chain derives from a study of shared clonotypes between healthy human individuals. The germline CDR1 and CDR2 sequences are SQVTM and ANQGSEA. V shed 4 bases, J shed 2 bases, and the junction held 2 bases outside the gene matches. The CDR3 consists of 13 residues. It was about 210 ng DNA, 28,000 or so T cell genomes, that sorted-subset replicate PCRs used. Data came from immunoSEQ multiplex PCR; TCRdb stores just in-frame clones and leaves some out. The sample lists millions of clones; 90% to 95% were seen once. The chain joins TRBV29-1 to TRBJ2-7, with 10 bases aligning to TRBD1. Sequenced sample: naive CD4+ T cells from PBMCs. Indicated subset: CD45RA+ positively selected. This clonotype originated in a man in his late teens or twenties in good health. Some clones in this sample may be carry-over from other donors' samples. This CDR3 is CSVGTGGTYEQYF. CDR3 coding DNA: TGCAGCGTTGGGACAGGGGGGACCTACGAGCAGTACTTC.